Following are 13 T cell receptor beta chains from one sample sequenced in a study of cytotoxic CD8 clonotypes in ibrutinib-treated CLL. Data came from immunoSEQ multiplex PCR; TCRdb stores just in-frame clones and leaves some out. The sample holds 150,000 or so clones, around three quarters seen once. The sequenced sample was PBMCs, obtained after 12 months of ibrutinib treatment. These receptors originate from a human donor with chronic lymphocytic leukemia.

V and J are TRBV18 and TRBJ1-5; TRBD1 matches at 7 bases. V was pared by 4 bases and J by 4 bases, with 1 base of the junction left unmatched. The germline V gene has CDR1 KGHSH and CDR2 LQKENI. There are 13 residues in the CDR3. CDR3 in DNA: TGTGCCAGCTCACTGGACAGGAATCAGCCCCAGCATTTT. Amino acids: CASSLDRNQPQHF.

The CDR3 coding sequence is TGTGCCAGCAGCTTAGATGCGGGAGATCGGTTCGAGCAGTACTTC. This encodes CASSLDAGDRFEQYF. This chain links TRBV7-8 with TRBJ2-7, with 7 nucleotides matching TRBD2. Germline CDR1 and CDR2: SGHVS and FQNEAQ. V lost 1 base, J lost 6 bases, and 9 bases stayed unmatched. This CDR3 region has 15 residues.

This rearrangement joins TRBV20-1 to TRBJ2-3; D unclear. The V end was cut by 3 bases, the J end by 5 bases, with 6 bases between. Germline CDR1 reads DFQATT; CDR2 reads SNEGSKA (reference sequence). CDR3 size: 11 residues. The CDR3 here is CSARVLDTQYF. The CDR3 DNA follows: TGCAGTGCTAGGGTCTTAGATACGCAGTATTTT.

V gene TRBV18 combines with J gene TRBJ2-1; 11 nucleotides align to TRBD2. After removal of 4 bases from V and 5 bases from J, the junction contained 10 bases not matched to a gene. The length of the CDR3 is 17 residues. Germline CDR1 is KGHSH and CDR2 is LQKENI. The CDR3 loop reads CASSREILAGAHNEQFF. CDR3 nucleotides: TGTGCCAGCTCACGGGAAATACTAGCGGGAGCCCACAATGAGCAGTTCTTC.

This clone was seen only once. The rearrangement joins TRBV5-4 to TRBJ2-1, with TRBD1 as a possible D gene (5 bases). V gave up 6 bases and J gave up 1 base, with 8 bases separating them. Germline V gives CDR1 SGHNT, CDR2 YYREEE (reference sequence). The CDR3 consists of 13 residues. The CDR3 loop reads CASTSGSYNEQFF. CDR3 nucleotides: TGTGCCAGCACCTCAGGGTCCTACAATGAGCAGTTCTTC.

In this sample, this clone turned up a few times. V usage is TRBV10-1 and J usage is TRBJ1-5; D ambiguous. Germline values: CDR1 WNHNN, CDR2 SYGVQD (reference sequence). CDR3 size: 13 residues. Deletions cut 6 bases from V and 0 bases from J, with 6 bases between. The CDR3: CASSQDSNQPQHF. Written as DNA, the CDR3 is TGCGCCAGCAGCCAGGATAGCAATCAGCCCCAGCATTTT.

The V gene is TRBV6-1, the J gene TRBJ1-5; D may be TRBD1 (6 bases). Germline assignment: CDR1 MNHNS and CDR2 SASEGT. V was trimmed by 5 bases and J by 2 bases, leaving 13 bases between them. CDR3 length: 15 residues. CDR3 in amino acids: CASSSGAGGNQPQHF. The CDR3 DNA sequence: TGTGCCAGCAGTTCGGGGGCCGGGGGCAATCAGCCCCAGCATTTT.

The chain recombines TRBV7-9 with TRBJ2-7, with TRBD1 as a possible D gene (6 bases). Per the germline V gene, CDR1 is SEHNR and CDR2 is FQNEAQ (reference sequence). This CDR3 comprises 13 residues. The V and J ends lost 6 bases and 3 bases respectively, with 12 bases between them. The CDR3 DNA reads as TGTGCCAGCAGAATCGCACAGGGCTACGAGCAGTACTTC. Protein: CASRIAQGYEQYF.

The chain employs TRBV7-2 and TRBJ2-1; D might be TRBD2 (6 bases). CDR3 length equals 16 residues. Trimming shortened V by 0 bases and J by 6 bases, and 15 bases separated the two germline ends. Germline V gives CDR1 SGHTA, CDR2 FQGNSA. Here the CDR3 DNA reads TGTGCCAGCAGCTTAGCTGGGACTCAAGGTGGCAATGAGCAGTTCTTC. This codes for CASSLAGTQGGNEQFF.

The chain employs TRBV28 and TRBJ2-7; perhaps D is TRBD1 or TRBD2 (5 bases each). The CDR3 loop spans 13 amino acids. V dropped 6 bases and J dropped 4 bases, with 13 bases sitting between them. CDR1 is MDHEN and CDR2 is SYDVKM in the germline V gene. DNA of the CDR3: TGTGCCAGCAGGCTCGACGGGGCATACGAGCAGTACTTC. Translated, it gives CASRLDGAYEQYF.

This chain uses TRBV28 with TRBJ1-5; D gene unclear. CDR3 length: 13 amino acids. Trimming took 3 bases from V and 6 from J, leaving 9 bases between them. Germline V gene lookup returns CDR1 MDHEN and CDR2 SYDVKM. CDR3 nucleotide sequence: TGTGCCAGCAGTTTCCAACGGGGTCAGCCCCAGCATTTT. It translates to CASSFQRGQPQHF.

This clone was observed a single time. CDR3 DNA: TGTGCCAGCAGTGAGCGCGCCGGGAGTTTGGGTTATGGCTACACCTTC. This gives the protein CASSERAGSLGYGYTF. The rearrangement uses TRBV2 and TRBJ1-2; D remains unclear. Germline CDR1 SNHLY, CDR2 FYNNEI. The CDR3 spans 16 residues. Trimming removed 3 bases at V and 5 bases at J, with 19 bases between. The full variable domain, with the rest looked up from reference TRBV2 and TRBJ1-2, is EPEVTQTPSHQVTQMGQEVILRCVPISNHLYFYWYRQILGQKVEFLVSFYNNEISEKSEIFDDQFSVERPDGSNFTLKIRSTKLEDSAMYFCASSERAGSLGYGYTFGSGTRLTVV.

This clone came up a few times. The V gene is TRBV4-3, the J gene TRBJ1-5, with 7 bases matching TRBD1. Germline assignment: CDR1 LGHNA and CDR2 YSLEER. The CDR3 consists of 18 residues. The V segment lost 0 bases and the J segment 3 bases; nucleotides outside the gene matches: 11. The CDR3 loop is CASSQDVIRQGVNQPQHF. CDR3 nucleotides: TGCGCCAGCAGCCAAGACGTCATACGGCAGGGGGTCAATCAGCCCCAGCATTTT.